The 20 T cell receptor beta chains presented below share a single source sample, sequenced in a study of monozygotic twins with inflammatory bowel disease. TCRdb reprocessed the 5' RACE reads; each CDR3 protein has one entry and no DNA is given. The sample table sets out over 150,000 distinct CDR3 sequences. The sample consisted of blood. The receptor set was obtained from a human donor with ulcerative colitis or Crohn's disease, or a healthy co-twin of an affected twin (not recorded which).

V and J are TRBV6-1 and TRBJ2-3; the D call of TRBD2 rests on TCRdb alone, since no DNA is present to check it. The CDR3 contains 17 residues. From germline, CDR1 is MNHNS and CDR2 SASEGT. The CDR3 protein is CASSRGTINLSTDTQYF.

This chain joins TRBV20-1 and TRBJ2-7; checking the TCRdb D call of TRBD1 is not possible without DNA. The CDR3 is 15 residues long. The germline V gene encodes CDR1 DFQATT and CDR2 SNEGSKA (reference sequence). CDR3 sequence: CSASRGPGNDYEQYF.

The chain is built from TRBV2 and TRBJ1-1; TCRdb calls TRBD1, which cannot be checked without DNA. The V gene's germline CDR1 is SNHLY and CDR2 FYNNEI. CDR3 length: 15 residues. The CDR3 loop is CASSDRGQGAREAFF.

The chain uses TRBV5-5 and TRBJ2-1. The CDR3 has 16 residues. CDR1 is SGHKS, CDR2 YYEKEE, per germline (reference sequence). Here the CDR3 reads CASSLRVGIFGNEQFF.

This chain joins TRBV20-1 and TRBJ1-4; the D gene TCRdb calls, TRBD1, cannot be checked with no DNA. The CDR3 is made up of 13 amino acids. Germline V lookup: CDR1 DFQATT, CDR2 SNEGSKA (reference sequence). The CDR3 reads CSARGRTGEKLFF.

The chain employs TRBV29-1 and TRBJ1-4; as DNA is missing, the TRBD1 call by TCRdb cannot be tested. This CDR3 is built from 13 residues. From germline, CDR1 is SQVTM and CDR2 ANQGSEA. The CDR3 region is CSVSRQGNEKLFF.

The V gene is TRBV20-1, the J gene TRBJ1-3. The CDR3 runs 15 residues. The germline gives CDR1 DFQATT, CDR2 SNEGSKA (reference sequence). The CDR3 reads CSARAWRYSGNTIYF.

The rearrangement links TRBV6-2 or TRBV6-3 to TRBJ1-1; the TCRdb call, TRBD1, lacks DNA for checking. Germline V gene lookup returns CDR1 MNHEY and CDR2 SVGEGT. CDR3 length: 13 residues. The CDR3 sequence: CASSYGQSTEAFF.

The chain employs TRBV20-1 and TRBJ1-5. The CDR3 has 16 amino acids. Germline V CDR1 and CDR2: DFQATT, SNEGSKA (reference sequence). The CDR3 here is CSARDSRRGSNQPQHF.

This chain connects TRBV29-1 to TRBJ2-5; the TCRdb call, TRBD1, lacks DNA for checking. The CDR3 has 13 residues. CDR1 SQVTM and CDR2 ANQGSEA come from the germline V gene. CDR3 sequence reads: CSVAQAGLETQYF.

V is TRBV6-4 and J is TRBJ1-1; TCRdb outputs TRBD1, but without DNA this stays unchecked. The CDR3 extends over 13 amino acids. Germline CDR1 and CDR2: MRHNA and SNTAGT. The CDR3 sequence: CASSRDRDTEAFF.

The V and J genes are TRBV20-1 and TRBJ2-1; absent DNA, TCRdb's TRBD1 call cannot be checked. Germline CDR1 reads DFQATT; CDR2 reads SNEGSKA (reference sequence). There are 15 residues in the CDR3. This CDR3 is CSARDRRGQTNEQFF.

The CDR3: CASSLEGFTEAFF. The chain employs TRBV12-3 or TRBV12-4 and TRBJ1-1; as DNA is missing, the TRBD1 call by TCRdb cannot be tested. This CDR3 region has 13 residues.

The chain uses TRBV24-1 and TRBJ2-3; TCRdb designates TRBD2, a call that cannot be tested without DNA. In germline, CDR1 is KGHDR, CDR2 SFDVKD. The CDR3 extends over 16 amino acids. The CDR3 spells CATSDHRLAGTDTQYF.

This chain joins TRBV18 and TRBJ1-2; TCRdb's D gene call, TRBD1, goes unchecked for lack of DNA. CDR3 length equals 16 residues. Germline V gene data show CDR1 as KGHSH and CDR2 as LQKENI. Here the CDR3 reads CASSPQGAGEGYGYTF.

This chain connects TRBV7-3 to TRBJ2-5. CDR3 length: 13 amino acids. Looked up from germline, CDR1 is SGHTA and CDR2 is FQGTGA. The CDR3 sequence: CASSEGFQETQYF.

The chain has TRBV5-1 and TRBJ2-1; as DNA is missing, the TRBD2 call by TCRdb cannot be tested. The CDR3 extends over 20 amino acids. Germline V gene lookup returns CDR1 SGHRS and CDR2 YFSETQ. The chain's CDR3 is CASSLAVVTSGGTAYNEQFF.

The rearrangement uses TRBV12-3 or TRBV12-4 and TRBJ2-3; as DNA is missing, the TRBD2 call by TCRdb cannot be tested. CDR3 length: 15 residues. CDR3 sequence: CASRTSGRVPDTQYF.

This chain uses TRBV7-6 with TRBJ1-1. From germline, CDR1 is SGHVS and CDR2 FNYEAQ. This CDR3 is built from 15 residues. CDR3 amino acids: CASSLGGAEGIEAFF.

CDR3 amino acids: CSARIQELEGYTF. This chain joins TRBV20-1 and TRBJ1-2; the TRBD1 assignment by TCRdb is unverifiable without DNA. Germline V CDR1 and CDR2: DFQATT, SNEGSKA (reference sequence). CDR3 length equals 13 residues.